The clone carrying this T cell receptor (beta chain) was picked up a small number of times. What it binds is unknown. These data are taken from a study of beta chain features in type 1 diabetes. Notes on the study in general: VDJ junctions from patients with type 1 diabetes contained fewer insertions and more deletions.

Reverse transcription of all isolated RNA meant that expressed TCRB transcripts were sequenced. Generated by immunoSEQ multiplex PCR, the TCRdb table keeps only in-frame clones and is missing some. The sample yields about 140,000 clones, 9% to 10% seen once. From germline, CDR1 is SGHTA and CDR2 FQGNSA. Trimming took off 1 base at V and 6 bases at J, with 12 bases between the two ends. The CDR3 loop spans 15 amino acids. The chain recombines TRBV7-2 with TRBJ2-2, with a weak D call TRBD1 (5 bases). The source material was central memory CD4+ T cells from blood. The TCR originated in a woman aged 40-49 years in good health. This CDR3 reads CASSLELGRAGELFF. The CDR3 region has the DNA TGTGCCAGCAGCTTAGAATTGGGCAGGGCCGGGGAGCTGTTTTTT.